This T cell receptor beta chain comes out of a study of memory CD4+ T cells and cytomegalovirus serostatus. Study summary: Healthy Belgian adult donors included about nine CMV-positive and 24 CMV-negative people. General observations from the study: About two fifths of the roughly 150 known CMV-associated TCRbeta sequences appeared in CD4+ memory.

Germline V CDR1 and CDR2: ENHRY, SYGVKD. This CDR3 comprises 15 residues. The germline V and J ends were trimmed by 5 bases and 2 bases, with 15 bases remaining between them. Worth noting for this clone: Its antigen remains unknown.

The table came from immunoSEQ multiplex PCR; TCRdb's copy has only in-frame clones and leaves some out. The sample lists around 25,000 clones, about 78% seen once, with 0.95% to 1.1% in the top ten. Single viable CD3+CD4+CD8-CD45RO+ cells were sorted as the memory CD4+ T cells. The chain joins TRBV10-3 to TRBJ1-1, with D hard to call. The source of this sequence is an adult in good health and CMV-seronegative. The sample consisted of memory CD4+ T cells from blood. In nucleotides, the CDR3 is TGTGCCATCAGTACCAGGACGGGAGGCAACACTGAAGCTTTCTTT. It codes for CAISTRTGGNTEAFF.